The T cell receptor (beta chain) under discussion was sequenced for a study of T cells in Graves' hyperthyroidism and ophthalmopathy. At the level of the study: The initial diagnosis was the point when peripheral blood was collected, ahead of any treatment.

Diagnostic assessment was based on clinical symptoms, serum thyroxine and TRAb, thyroid ultrasound and orbital computed tomography. PBMCs were sourced from less than 13 ml fresh peripheral blood. This clonotype was observed many times. It was RNA transcripts that yielded the amplified TCR beta CDR3 regions. An initial round of RT-PCR targeting the TCR CDR3 relied on the HTBI primer set. From the multiplex PCR reads, TCRdb called clonotypes with MiXCR, one entry per CDR3 protein. The sample gives 250,000 to 300,000 distinct CDR3 sequences, about 14% of which show up once; about an eighth is in the top ten. This TCR was recovered from a woman aged 40 to 50 with Graves' hyperthyroidism that later progressed to Graves' ophthalmopathy. The sequenced sample consisted of blood.

CDR3 DNA sequence: TGTGCCATCAGTGAGTCTACAGGGGTTAGGAACACCGGGGAGCTGTTTTTT. Amino acids: CAISESTGVRNTGELFF. This chain connects TRBV10-3 to TRBJ2-2, with 7 bases fitting TRBD1. Looked up from germline, CDR1 is ENHRY and CDR2 is SYGVKD. J gave up 1 base and V 0 bases, and 5 bases lay outside the gene matches. This CDR3 contains 17 residues.